This T cell receptor (beta chain) originates from a study of graft-versus-host responses after intestinal transplantation. Measured with immunoSEQ multiplex PCR; TCRdb has only the in-frame clones, and not every one. Among about 23,000 clones, 90% to 95% were seen once, and the ten largest hold 2%. The CDR3 spans 12 residues. Trimming removed 1 base from V and 4 bases from J, with 5 bases in between. CDR1 SGHTS and CDR2 YDEGEE come from the germline V gene. The source material was PBMCs, sampled 39 days after intestinal transplant. The genes are TRBV5-8 and TRBJ1-1; D may be TRBD1 (5 bases). The receptor comes from a human patient who received an intestinal transplant, so some T cells may come from the graft donor. The CDR3 spells CASSLRGTEAFF. The CDR3 DNA reads as TGTGCCAGCAGCTTGAGGGGCACTGAAGCTTTCTTT.